This T cell receptor beta chain was retrieved from a study of spatial heterogeneity in lung cancer. Each CDR3 protein is one row after TCRdb ran MiXCR on the 5' RACE reads. The sample carries tens of thousands of distinct CDR3 sequences, 6.5% to 9% recorded once. This clonotype has a count of ten or more. Sample time point: sample taken at primary tumor resection. Unsorted whole RNA from tumor, nontumor lung or frozen PBMC underwent sequencing. This TCR came from a male donor with early-stage non-small cell lung cancer. The specimen was PBMCs, collected at surgery.

The CDR3 loop is CASSLMFLNTEAFF. CDR3 in DNA: TGTGCCAGCAGCTTAATGTTTCTGAACACTGAAGCTTTCTTT. The chain recombines TRBV7-2 with TRBJ1-1, with D hard to call. CDR1 and CDR2 (germline): SGHTA, FQGNSA. The CDR3 sequence is 14 residues long. Trimming pared 2 bases from V and 0 bases from J, leaving 7 bases between.